Listed below are T cell receptor beta chains from one sample, sequenced in a study of cytomegalovirus exposure and HLA in healthy donors. Produced via immunoSEQ multiplex PCR; TCRdb's table is partial and in-frame only. The sample lists more than 90,000 clones; 70% to 90% were seen once. The sequenced sample consisted of PBMCs. The receptors stem from a young man in good health and CMV-seropositive. Both conserved end residues are part of each CDR3. D genes are given only for firm matches. Clone size is shown for a subset of rows, as once, few, many or a class of expanded clone.

D gene	J gene	clone size	V gene	CDR3 DNA	CDR3 protein
.	TRBJ1-1	once	TRBV6-5	TGTGCCAGCAGAGCAGGGGTTATTCCTGAAGCTTTCTTT	CASRAGVIPEAFF
TRBD2	TRBJ2-3	.	TRBV28	TGTGCCAGCAGTCCTTTCCTGGGAGGGAGCACACGAGATACGCAGTATTTT	CASSPFLGGSTRDTQYF
.	TRBJ2-2	.	TRBV5-1	TGCGCCAGCAGCTCCACCGGGCCTCCCCCGGGGACCGGGGAGCTGTTTTTT	CASSSTGPPPGTGELFF
TRBD2	TRBJ2-3	.	TRBV5-4	TGTGCCAGCAGCCTTGGGACTAGCGGAACCACAGATACGCAGTATTTT	CASSLGTSGTTDTQYF
.	TRBJ2-7	.	TRBV5-1	TGCGCCAGCAGCTTAGAGCGGCTTGGAGAGCAGTACTTC	CASSLERLGEQYF
.	TRBJ2-3	.	TRBV19	TGTGCCAGTAGTATGACATCCACAGATACGCAGTATTTT	CASSMTSTDTQYF
.	TRBJ2-5	.	TRBV7-6	TGTGCCAGCAGCTTAGCGAACGCGGGCCCACGAGAGACCCAGTACTTC	CASSLANAGPRETQYF
.	TRBJ2-5	.	TRBV27	TGTGCCAGCGCGGAATATGGGGAGACCCAGTACTTC	CASAEYGETQYF
TRBD1	TRBJ1-2	.	TRBV7-9	TGTGCCAGCAGCTCTAGGGGGCAGGGGCGCTCGGGCTATGGCTACACCTTC	CASSSRGQGRSGYGYTF
TRBD1	TRBJ1-3	once	TRBV6-1	TGTGCCAGCAGTGAACTCCTCAGAGGGACAGGGAACACCATATATTTT	CASSELLRGTGNTIYF
.	TRBJ2-5	once	TRBV5-4	TGTGCCAGCAGCTTGGGTTCTTTGGCAGGGGAAGAGACCCAGTACTTC	CASSLGSLAGEETQYF
.	TRBJ1-1	.	TRBV5-1	TGCGCCAGCAGCTTGGCGGTTGGGCAGATGAACACTGAAGCTTTCTTT	CASSLAVGQMNTEAFF
.	TRBJ1-3	.	TRBV9	TGTGCCAGCAGCCCCCGGGCGACAGGTCTTAGCTCTGGAAACACCATATATTTT	CASSPRATGLSSGNTIYF
TRBD1	TRBJ2-3	.	TRBV5-1	TGCGCCAGCAGCTTGTCCGGGACAGGCACAGATACGCAGTATTTT	CASSLSGTGTDTQYF